This note documents a single T cell receptor beta chain sequence. This sample was included in a study of blood T cell repertoires in COVID-19. The V end lost 3 bases, the J end lost 5 bases, and 14 bases lay between the germline ends. Germline-derived CDR1 and CDR2 are MDHEN and SYDVKM. The CDR3 extends over 14 amino acids. Per the original data handling: Estimation of nucleated cell counts was performed using reference gene primer amplification. The table came from immunoSEQ multiplex PCR; TCRdb's copy has only in-frame clones and leaves some out. The V and J calls and clone size are taken from that table; D and trimming were inferred from the DNA. The table has approximately 150,000 clones, approximately 91% seen once. While infection was still active, Seattle patients were enrolled and then followed longitudinally.

This TCR derives from a man aged 18 to 30 with COVID-19, enrolled during active disease. Sequencing was performed on peripheral blood. The rearrangement links TRBV28 to TRBJ2-7; no definite D call. The chain's CDR3 is CASSFLGVGDEQYF. In DNA, the CDR3 is TGTGCCAGCAGTTTCCTGGGCGTAGGTGACGAGCAGTACTTC.